This TCR beta chain comes out of a study of beta chain features in type 1 diabetes (dated by TCRdb to between 2018 and 2020). About the study as a whole: Mean age, gender distribution, total cell number and subset yield were not different between patients and healthy donors. A total of about 100,000,000 sorted cells were examined across all samples, and RNA yield correlated strongly with the number of cells per subset. Regulatory and stem cell-like memory subsets were obtained from only 8 patients and about 8 healthy donors, while naive and central memory subsets were obtained from all 30 or so donors. In the study, recently diagnosed type 1 diabetes patients and matched healthy donors were compared on the TCRB repertoires of their sorted circulating CD4+ T cell subsets.

Each donor gave one peripheral blood draw, around 0.12 L on average, collected into heparinised tubes. Using a panel that included CD45RO, CCR7, CD25, CD127, CD95 and CD27, naive, central memory, regulatory and stem cell-like memory CD4+ T cells were sorted on a BD FACSAria II. Purity was above 98% for every sorted population. PBMCs were isolated immediately by Lymphoprep density gradient centrifugation and stained directly without culture. To minimize batch effects, samples were stained and sorted in pairs, one healthy donor with one patient per experiment. For CDR1 and CDR2, the germline V gene lists MDHEN and SYDVKM. The CDR3 goes from the cysteine to the phenylalanine over 12 residues. The only DNA kept is the CDR3, 36 bases in frame from the first base. V was cut back by 2 bases and J by 8 bases, leaving a gap of 9 bases between them. What the authors observed across the whole study: Naive, central memory and regulatory TCRB repertoires appeared to be more similar among patients than among healthy donors. HLA sub-analyses involved small numbers of individuals, so any influence of HLA type on TCRB rearrangement remained unresolved. Type 1 diabetes patients showed a moderate but significant shortening of TCRB CDR3 length in all four CD4+ subsets. Because cDNA was sequenced instead of genomic DNA, activated cells with high expression could be over-represented, although the groups did not differ in activation or CD3 levels. Shorter templates might have been favored by PCR, but patient and control samples were amplified and corrected together, so both groups would have been affected equally by any skew. Patients with type 1 diabetes made fewer insertions and deleted more nucleotides at VDJ recombination sites, implying thymic rearrangement abnormalities.

The High Capacity cDNA Reverse Transcription Kit was used to reverse transcribe all of the isolated RNA, meaning that expressed TCRB transcripts were what got sequenced. Naive, central memory and regulatory T cell samples underwent deep immunoSEQ sequencing, averaging about 3.5 million total reads per sample. After sorted cells were lysed in RLT buffer, RNA was extracted with DNase-treated RNeasy Micro or Mini kits, with the choice depending on cell number. To prevent cross-contamination, each cell subset was processed individually, whereas patient and healthy donor samples were processed jointly. TCRB sequences were amplified from cDNA with the immunoSEQ multiplex PCR, producing 87-bp fragments spanning the CDR3 region. Sequencing of the amplicons was performed on the Illumina HiSeq platform. The study's processing was this. Synthetic template baselines were used to correct PCR bias computationally, reads within Hamming distance 2 were collapsed together, and singletons that could not be merged were discarded. Reads were aligned to IMGT to assign V, D and J genes, CDR3 length, and insertions or deletions at six rearrangement sites. Within each subset, clonotype counts were normalized to sorted cell number, after which true diversity and Gini coefficients were computed with the tcR R package. The overlap coefficient, calculated on TCRB nucleotide sequences, was used to quantify repertoire sharing. TCRdb limited this immuneACCESS table to in-frame rearrangements with V and J called. A share of clones is missing; checked studies link under half to unresolved V genes, and the rest is unexplained. V and J calls and clone size are given by that table; D and trimming were obtained from the DNA. Counted in this sample were about 150,000 clones; roughly 8% of them appeared once. The top ten hold about 0.5% of the sample.

The sample holds one count of this clone. What antigen it recognizes has not been identified. Base qualities are not at hand, and no much larger clone is one base apart. The receptor was isolated from a man younger than 35 with type 1 diabetes. Input material: central memory CD4+ T cells from blood. The chain links TRBV28 with TRBJ1-2; no D gene is confidently identified. The DNA sequence follows: TGTGCCAGCAGTTTAGAACAGTACGGCTACACCTTC. Translated, this gives CASSLEQYGYTF.